This T cell receptor (beta chain) was captured by sequencing in a study of control samples from healthy donors and cancer patients. Sequenced by immunoSEQ multiplex PCR; TCRdb stores in-frame clones only, minus some. The sample consists of around 130,000 clones, about 89% of them appearing once. This clone occurred once. This CDR3 spans 15 amino acids. The V gene's germline CDR1 is MNHNY and CDR2 SVGAGI (reference sequence). Trimming took off 3 bases at V and 3 bases at J, with 14 bases between the two ends. The sequence derives from a man between 50 and 59 years old in good health. Specimen: blood. The V gene is TRBV6-6, the J gene TRBJ2-5, with D perhaps assigned TRBD1 or TRBD2 (7 bases each). The CDR3 DNA reads as TGTGCCAGCAGTTATTGGCAGGGGGGGGAAGAGACCCAGTACTTC. It is translated as CASSYWQGGEETQYF.